This T cell receptor (beta chain) was found in a study of control samples from healthy donors and cancer patients (TCRdb year 2020). Points on this clone: Its antigen target is currently unknown. Per-nucleotide qualities are absent, and no much larger clonotype sits a single base away.

The receptor library was made with the immunoSEQ multiplex PCR assay. This immuneACCESS table, as held by TCRdb, lists in-frame sequences with V and J called but not all clones. Of the missing ones, under half trace to an unresolved V gene in checked studies; the others have no known cause. This sample is represented by about 53,000 clones; around 90% of them were singletons. 11% to 15% of the sample is held by the ten biggest clonotypes. After removal of 5 bases from V and 5 bases from J, the junction retains 7 bases not matched to a gene. From its cysteine to its phenylalanine, the CDR3 spans 15 amino acids. Only the CDR3 region is kept as DNA, spanning 45 bases read in frame from base 1. In the germline V gene (reference sequence), CDR1 corresponds to SEHNR and CDR2 to FQNEAQ.

Sequencing was done on a sample of PBMCs. This receptor was obtained from a man aged 55 to 69 with head and neck cancer. In this chain, TRBV7-9 is recombined with TRBJ2-3, with 10 junctional bases fitting TRBD1. The CDR3 has the sequence CASSPGTGDIDTQYF. The DNA sequence is as follows: TGTGCCAGCAGCCCCGGGACAGGGGATATAGATACGCAGTATTTT.